A single sample gave rise to the 17 T cell receptor beta chains below, sequenced in a study of cytomegalovirus exposure and HLA in healthy donors. The PCR made use of 60 Vbeta and 13 Jbeta primers. Profiled with immunoSEQ multiplex PCR; TCRdb holds only in-frame clones, not every one. This table holds about 160,000 clones, around 88% found once. The sample taken for sequencing was PBMCs. These receptors were obtained from a young woman in good health and CMV-seronegative.

This clone has only one observation. In DNA, the CDR3 is TGTGCCAGCAGTTTATCTCCCGACAGCTCTGGGGCCAACGTCCTGACTTTC. Translation: CASSLSPDSSGANVLTF. The chain joins TRBV27 to TRBJ2-6; maybe TRBD1 (5 bases). Trimming removed 0 bases at V and 0 bases at J, with 9 bases between. CDR1 MNHEY and CDR2 SMNVEV come from the germline V gene (reference sequence). CDR3 size: 17 residues.

J is TRBJ2-6 and V is TRBV6-5; D gene unclear. CDR3 length: 16 residues. The V end lost 0 bases, the J end lost 5 bases, and 11 bases lay between the germline ends. CDR1 and CDR2 from the germline V gene are MNHEY and SVGAGI. The CDR3 coding sequence is TGTGCCAGCAGTTACTCGATTGGAGAGAGGGCCAACGTCCTGACTTTC. Translated, it gives CASSYSIGERANVLTF.

The rearrangement joins TRBV7-9 to TRBJ1-3, with D unresolved. The CDR3 totals 15 residues. V gave up 3 bases and J gave up 0 bases, with 9 bases separating them. Germline CDR1 SEHNR, CDR2 FQNEAQ (reference sequence). The chain's CDR3 is CASSFGEYSGNTIYF. The CDR3 nucleotides read TGTGCCAGCAGCTTTGGGGAGTACTCTGGAAACACCATATATTTT.

This clone was observed a handful of times. This chain joins TRBV4-1 and TRBJ2-1, with 8 nucleotides matching TRBD2. The CDR3 has 16 amino acids. Germline-derived CDR1 and CDR2 are MGHRA and YSYEKL. The trim removed 1 base at V and 8 bases at J, leaving 10 bases unmatched. The CDR3 nucleotides are TGCGCCAGCAGCCAAGGGGCGGGACTAGGATTGGATGAGCAGTTCTTC. Amino acids: CASSQGAGLGLDEQFF.

The chain recombines TRBV9 with TRBJ2-7; 9 nucleotides align to TRBD2. Germline lookup yields CDR1 SGDLS and CDR2 YYNGEE. V gave up 5 bases and J gave up 0 bases; unmatched junction bases: 18. The CDR3 contains 19 residues. The chain's CDR3 is CASSPEGLAGQLNSYEQYF. The DNA for the CDR3 is TGTGCCAGCAGTCCTGAGGGGCTAGCGGGACAACTCAACTCCTACGAGCAGTACTTC.

As concerns this clone: In this CDR3 the conserved last residue, phenylalanine or tryptophan, is missing, so a read error is likely. The chain is built from TRBV28 and TRBJ2-7; 7 bases match TRBD2. This CDR3 has 13 amino acids. Germline V gene data show CDR1 as MDHEN and CDR2 as SYDVKM. V trimming: 3 bases; J trimming: 6 bases; junction bases outside the gene matches: 5. The CDR3 loop reads CASSFTAGVEQYL. The CDR3 DNA reads TGTGCCAGCAGTTTTACGGCGGGAGTCGAGCAGTACCTC.

As to this clone: The same CDR3 also results from other DNA sequences found in this sample. V and J are TRBV30 and TRBJ1-1; D possibly corresponds to TRBD1 (5 bases). The germline CDR1 and CDR2 sequences are GTSNPN and SVGIG (reference sequence). The CDR3 extends over 13 amino acids. With 3 bases removed from V and 0 bases from J, the gap between germline ends came to 8 bases. The CDR3 bases are TGTGCCTGGAGGGCAGGGTTGAACACTGAAGCTTTCTTT. It yields the protein CAWRAGLNTEAFF.

The gene calls are TRBV5-1 and TRBJ2-2, with TRBD1 matching over 8 bases. This CDR3 contains 16 residues. V lost 4 bases, J lost 4 bases, and 9 bases stayed unmatched. CDR1 is SGHRS, CDR2 YFSETQ, per germline. CDR3 protein: CASSAGGSWGTGELFF. The CDR3 DNA reads as TGCGCCAGCAGCGCAGGGGGCAGCTGGGGCACCGGGGAGCTGTTTTTT.

The chain employs TRBV5-4 and TRBJ1-5; 8 bases fit TRBD1. The length of the CDR3 is 15 residues. CDR1 is SGHNT, CDR2 YYREEE, per germline (reference sequence). V was clipped by 3 bases and J by 0 bases; unmatched bases: 2. CDR3 DNA sequence: TGTGCCAGCAGCTCAGGGACAGGTAGCAATCAGCCCCAGCATTTT. This encodes CASSSGTGSNQPQHF.

The gene calls are TRBV5-5 and TRBJ2-7, with 7 bases aligning to TRBD2. The V gene end was trimmed by 2 bases and the J gene end by 6 bases; junction bases not matched to a gene: 11. This CDR3 is built from 15 residues. The germline CDR1 and CDR2 sequences are SGHKS and YYEKEE (reference sequence). CDR3: CASSLDGLVGLEQYF. The CDR3 nucleotides read TGTGCCAGCAGCTTAGATGGACTAGTAGGGCTCGAGCAGTACTTC.

The chain couples TRBV5-4 to TRBJ2-7; 10 bases are a match to TRBD2. Per germline, CDR1 SGHNT and CDR2 YYREEE (reference sequence). The CDR3 is made up of 15 amino acids. V lost 4 bases and J lost 7; bases outside the gene matches: 11. The CDR3 bases are TGTGCCAGCAGCCTGAAGCGGGAGGGGTCGGGGGAGCAGTACTTC. This gives the protein CASSLKREGSGEQYF.

This rearrangement joins TRBV27 to TRBJ2-1; 8 nucleotides line up with TRBD1. The length of the CDR3 is 16 residues. Germline CDR1 is MNHEY and CDR2 is SMNVEV (reference sequence). V lost 2 bases, J lost 6 bases, and 9 bases stayed unmatched. In nucleotides, the CDR3 is TGTGCCAGCAGTTTAATCCTGGGGACAGGTTCCAATGAGCAGTTCTTC. Translation: CASSLILGTGSNEQFF.

The chain has TRBV5-1 and TRBJ2-5; 9 positions match TRBD2. CDR1 is SGHRS and CDR2 is YFSETQ in the germline V gene. This CDR3 spans 16 amino acids. Germline trimming cut 0 bases from V and 1 base from J; bases unmatched to any gene: 4. Here the CDR3 reads CASSLDGGGAQETQYF. In DNA, the CDR3 is TGCGCCAGCAGCTTGGATGGCGGGGGGGCCCAAGAGACCCAGTACTTC. The complete variable domain, with remaining parts taken from reference TRBV5-1 and TRBJ2-5, reads KAGVTQTPRYLIKTRGQQVTLSCSPISGHRSVSWYQQTPGQGLQFLFEYFSETQRNKGNFPGRFSGRQFSNSRSEMNVSTLELGDSALYLCASSLDGGGAQETQYFGPGTRLLVL.

The gene calls are TRBV11-3 and TRBJ1-1; no clear D. V shed 2 bases and J shed 0 bases, with 4 bases lying between them. The CDR3 is 13 amino acids. Germline V gives CDR1 SGHNT, CDR2 YENEEA. CDR3 coding DNA: TGTGCCAGCAGCTTAACGGTGAACACTGAAGCTTTCTTT. Translated, it gives CASSLTVNTEAFF.

The rearrangement uses TRBV23-1 and TRBJ1-1; 9 bases line up with TRBD1. TRBV23-1 falls under the ORF class, with uncertain function. The CDR3 covers 14 residues. Germline trimming cut 7 bases from V and 1 base from J; bases unmatched to any gene: 4. The DNA for the CDR3 is TGCGCCAGCATGGGACAGGGATGGAACACTGAAGCTTTCTTT. Translating it yields CASMGQGWNTEAFF.

The chain carries TRBV27 and TRBJ1-1; the match to TRBD1 covers 7 bases. The V segment lost 5 bases and the J segment 1 base; nucleotides outside the gene matches: 7. CDR3 length: 15 residues. The germline CDR1 and CDR2 sequences are MNHEY and SMNVEV (reference sequence). CDR3 sequence (DNA): TGTGCCAGCAGTCCCATAGACAGGGCGAACACTGAAGCTTTCTTT. Translating gives CASSPIDRANTEAFF.

The V call is TRBV10-3, the J call TRBJ1-1; D not certain. V lost 4 bases and J 7 bases, leaving 10 bases between the germline ends. This CDR3 contains 12 residues. CDR1 ENHRY and CDR2 SYGVKD come from the germline V gene. CDR3 coding DNA: TGTGCCATCAGTGCTGATAGCGGTGAAGCTTTCTTT. Translating it yields CAISADSGEAFF.